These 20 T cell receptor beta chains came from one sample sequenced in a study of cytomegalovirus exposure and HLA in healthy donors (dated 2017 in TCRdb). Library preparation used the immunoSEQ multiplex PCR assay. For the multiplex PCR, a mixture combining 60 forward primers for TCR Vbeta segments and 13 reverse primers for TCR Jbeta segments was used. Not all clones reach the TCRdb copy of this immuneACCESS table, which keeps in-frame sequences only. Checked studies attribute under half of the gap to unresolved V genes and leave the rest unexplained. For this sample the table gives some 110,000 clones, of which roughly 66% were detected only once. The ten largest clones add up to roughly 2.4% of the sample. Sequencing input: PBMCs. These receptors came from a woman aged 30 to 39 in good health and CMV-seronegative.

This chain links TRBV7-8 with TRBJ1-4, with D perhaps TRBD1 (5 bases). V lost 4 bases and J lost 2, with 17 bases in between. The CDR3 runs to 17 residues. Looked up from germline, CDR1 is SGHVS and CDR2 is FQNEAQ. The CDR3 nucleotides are TGTGCCAGCAGCTCCCCCCGTCTGTCAGGGACTAATGAAAAACTGTTTTTT. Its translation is CASSSPRLSGTNEKLFF.

CDR3 loop: CASSSRGFPSYGYTF. CDR3 coding DNA: TGTGCCAGCAGCTCCAGGGGTTTCCCTAGCTATGGCTACACCTTC. The rearrangement joins TRBV9 to TRBJ1-2; D is perhaps TRBD1 (6 bases). CDR1 is SGDLS and CDR2 is YYNGEE in the germline V gene. The germline V and J ends were trimmed by 4 bases and 4 bases, with 17 bases remaining between them. The CDR3 is made up of 15 amino acids.

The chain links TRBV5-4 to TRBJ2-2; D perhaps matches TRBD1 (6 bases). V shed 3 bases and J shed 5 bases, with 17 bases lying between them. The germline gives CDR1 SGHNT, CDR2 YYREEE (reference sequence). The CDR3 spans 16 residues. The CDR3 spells CASSSTGHGSTGELFF. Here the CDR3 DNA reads TGTGCCAGCAGCTCCACGGGACACGGGTCAACCGGGGAGCTGTTTTTT.

This chain's CDR3 is CASSGLPGQGLDTQYF. The CDR3 coding sequence is TGTGCCAGCAGCGGACTCCCGGGACAGGGTTTAGATACGCAGTATTTT. The chain couples TRBV9 to TRBJ2-3; the match to TRBD1 covers 9 bases. CDR3 length: 16 amino acids. CDR1 is SGDLS, CDR2 YYNGEE, per germline. Trimming took 3 bases from V and 5 from J; bases not matched to a gene: 10.

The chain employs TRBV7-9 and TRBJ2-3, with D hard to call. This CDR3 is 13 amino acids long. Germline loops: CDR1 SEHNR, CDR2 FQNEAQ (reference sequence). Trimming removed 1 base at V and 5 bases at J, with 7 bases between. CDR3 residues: CASSLGSRDTQYF. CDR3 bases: TGTGCCAGCAGCTTAGGAAGTAGAGATACGCAGTATTTT.

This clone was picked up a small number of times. DNA of the CDR3: TGTGCCAGCAGCTTAGACGGGGGAGGGTTGCCAGATACGCAGTATTTT. It translates to CASSLDGGGLPDTQYF. The chain has TRBV7-2 and TRBJ2-3; 7 nucleotides agree with TRBD2. The V and J ends lost 1 base and 4 bases, in that order; junction bases with no gene match: 8. Germline CDR1 and CDR2: SGHTA and FQGNSA. The CDR3 is 16 amino acids.

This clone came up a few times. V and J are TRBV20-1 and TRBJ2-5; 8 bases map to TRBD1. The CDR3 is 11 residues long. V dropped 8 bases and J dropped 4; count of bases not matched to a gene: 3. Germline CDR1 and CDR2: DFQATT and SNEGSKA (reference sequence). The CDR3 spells CSLDRVETQYF. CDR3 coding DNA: TGCAGTTTGGACAGGGTAGAGACCCAGTACTTC.

Written as DNA, the CDR3 is TGTGCCAGCAGTTACTCGAAACTTTCACCCCTCCACTTT. This encodes CASSYSKLSPLHF. The rearrangement uses TRBV6-5 and TRBJ1-6; unclear D gene. CDR1 is MNHEY, CDR2 SVGAGI, per germline. Trimming removed 0 bases at V and 9 bases at J, with 6 bases between. The CDR3 consists of 13 residues.

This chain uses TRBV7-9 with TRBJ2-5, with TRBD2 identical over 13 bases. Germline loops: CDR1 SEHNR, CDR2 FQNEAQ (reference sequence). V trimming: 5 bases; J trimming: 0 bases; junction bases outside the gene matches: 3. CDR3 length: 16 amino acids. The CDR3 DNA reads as TGTGCCAGCAGCCCGGGGACTAGCGGGGACCAAGAGACCCAGTACTTC. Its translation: CASSPGTSGDQETQYF.

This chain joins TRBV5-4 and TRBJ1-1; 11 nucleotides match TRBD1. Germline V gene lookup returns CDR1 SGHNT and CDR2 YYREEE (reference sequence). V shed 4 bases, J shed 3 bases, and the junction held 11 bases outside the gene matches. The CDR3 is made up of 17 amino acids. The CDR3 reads CASSERTGGLSDTEAFF. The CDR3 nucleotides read TGTGCCAGCAGCGAGAGGACAGGGGGCTTATCGGACACTGAAGCTTTCTTT.

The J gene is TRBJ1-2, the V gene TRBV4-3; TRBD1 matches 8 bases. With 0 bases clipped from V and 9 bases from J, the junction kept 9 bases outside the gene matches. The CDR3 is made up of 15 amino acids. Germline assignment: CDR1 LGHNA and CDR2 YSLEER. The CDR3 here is CASSQEPRGPYSYTF. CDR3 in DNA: TGCGCCAGCAGCCAAGAACCCAGGGGGCCGTACAGCTACACCTTC.

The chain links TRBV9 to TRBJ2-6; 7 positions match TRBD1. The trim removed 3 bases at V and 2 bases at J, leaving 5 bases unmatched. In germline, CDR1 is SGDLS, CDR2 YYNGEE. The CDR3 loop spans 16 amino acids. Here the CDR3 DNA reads TGTGCCAGCAGCGCTCAGACAGGGACTGGGGCCAACGTCCTGACTTTC. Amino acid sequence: CASSAQTGTGANVLTF. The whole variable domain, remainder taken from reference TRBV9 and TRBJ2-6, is DSGVTQTPKHLITATGQRVTLRCSPRSGDLSVYWYQQSLDQGLQFLIQYYNGEERAKGNILERFSAQQFPDLHSELNLSSLELGDSALYFCASSAQTGTGANVLTFGAGSRLTVL.

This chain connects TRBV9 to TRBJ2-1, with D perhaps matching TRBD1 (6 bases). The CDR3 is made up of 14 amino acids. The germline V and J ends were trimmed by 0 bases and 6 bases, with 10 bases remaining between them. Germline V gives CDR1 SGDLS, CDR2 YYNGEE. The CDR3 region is CASSVAGTSNEQFF. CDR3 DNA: TGTGCCAGCAGCGTAGCGGGGACAAGCAATGAGCAGTTCTTC.

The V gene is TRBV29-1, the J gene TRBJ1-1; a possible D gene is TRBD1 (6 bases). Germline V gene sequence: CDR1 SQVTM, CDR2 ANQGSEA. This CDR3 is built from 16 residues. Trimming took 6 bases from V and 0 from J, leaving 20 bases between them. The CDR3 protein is CSVEEVQGPMNTEAFF. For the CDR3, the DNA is TGCAGCGTCGAGGAGGTTCAGGGGCCGATGAACACTGAAGCTTTCTTT.

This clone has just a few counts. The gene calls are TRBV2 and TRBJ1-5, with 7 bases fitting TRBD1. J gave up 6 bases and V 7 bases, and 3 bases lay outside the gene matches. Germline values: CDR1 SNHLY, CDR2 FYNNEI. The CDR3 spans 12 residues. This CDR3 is CASKTGSQPQHF. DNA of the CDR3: TGTGCCAGCAAGACAGGGTCTCAGCCCCAGCATTTT.

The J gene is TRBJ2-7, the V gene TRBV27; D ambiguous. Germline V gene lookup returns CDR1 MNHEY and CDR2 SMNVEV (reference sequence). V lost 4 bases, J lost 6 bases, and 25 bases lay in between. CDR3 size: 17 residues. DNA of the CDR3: TGTGCCAGCAGTTCCCTTCTCCTCCGCCACCCGAGTACCGAGCAGTACTTC. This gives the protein CASSSLLLRHPSTEQYF.

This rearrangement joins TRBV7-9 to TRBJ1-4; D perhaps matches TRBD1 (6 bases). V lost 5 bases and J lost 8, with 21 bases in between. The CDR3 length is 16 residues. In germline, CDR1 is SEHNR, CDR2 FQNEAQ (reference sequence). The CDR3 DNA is TGTGCCAGCAGCCCTTTACCTGCAGGGGTCGGCGAAAAACTGTTTTTT. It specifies CASSPLPAGVGEKLFF.

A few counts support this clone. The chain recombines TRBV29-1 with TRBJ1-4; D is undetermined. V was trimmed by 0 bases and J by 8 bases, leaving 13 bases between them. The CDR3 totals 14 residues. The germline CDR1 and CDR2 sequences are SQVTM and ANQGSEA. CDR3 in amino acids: CSVEESGVREKLFF. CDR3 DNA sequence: TGCAGCGTTGAAGAGTCGGGAGTTCGAGAAAAACTGTTTTTT.

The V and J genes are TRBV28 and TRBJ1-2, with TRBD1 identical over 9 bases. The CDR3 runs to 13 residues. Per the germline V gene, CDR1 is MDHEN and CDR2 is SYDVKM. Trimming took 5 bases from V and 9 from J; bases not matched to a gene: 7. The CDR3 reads CASSPRTGESYTF. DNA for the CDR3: TGTGCCAGCAGTCCCCGGACAGGGGAAAGCTACACCTTC.

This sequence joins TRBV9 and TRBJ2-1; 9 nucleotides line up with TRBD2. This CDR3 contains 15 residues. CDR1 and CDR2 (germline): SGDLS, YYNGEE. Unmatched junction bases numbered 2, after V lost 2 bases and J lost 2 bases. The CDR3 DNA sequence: TGTGCCAGCAGCGTGGAGCGGGGGGCCTACAATGAGCAGTTCTTC. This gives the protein CASSVERGAYNEQFF.